The T cell receptor (beta chain) under discussion was sequenced for a study of technical replicates of blood from a few donors. Measured with immunoSEQ multiplex PCR; TCRdb has only the in-frame clones, and not every one. Seen here are some 60,000 clones, about 86% observed once, and the top ten hold approximately 4.7%. The CDR3 has 15 amino acids. Germline values: CDR1 SNHLY, CDR2 FYNNEI. For this clone: The junction departs from germline at one end; a sequencing error may be responsible.

Sequenced input: PBMCs. The chain has TRBV2 and TRBJ2-1; 8 bases agree with TRBD2. The TCR was taken from a human donor in good health. Some clones in this sample may be carry-over from other donors' samples. CDR3 coding DNA: TGTGCCAGCAGTAAAGCGGGAGCCCCCTACAATGAGCAGTTCTTC. It codes for CASSKAGAPYNEQFF.